This note documents a single T cell receptor (beta chain) sequence. Constant-region reverse primers amplified full-length variable regions, followed by semi-nested Nested Universal Primer A PCR. A single record per CDR3 protein comes from TCRdb applying MiXCR to the 5' RACE reads. The table lists about 47,000 distinct CDR3 sequences, roughly 28% of them singletons. CDR3 size: 14 residues. From germline, CDR1 is DFQATT and CDR2 SNEGSKA (reference sequence). Trimming stripped 0 bases from V and 7 bases from J, with 13 bases between. The TCR comes from a female donor with breast cancer. J is TRBJ1-5 and V is TRBV20-1, with D possibly matching TRBD1 (6 bases). The sequencing input was naive CD4+ T cells sorted from blood. Documented subset: naive CD4+ T cells, CD4+CD45RA+CD25-. The CDR3 coding sequence is TGCAGTGCTAGAGAAGGGGGGGGGTACCAGCCCCAGCATTTT. Translating gives CSAREGGGYQPQHF.